This T cell receptor beta chain was captured in a study of identical twins. Per the germline V gene, CDR1 is SGHDT and CDR2 is YYEEEE. Between the trimmed V and J ends, which lost 2 bases and 5 bases, there was a span of 14 bases. The CDR3 contains 15 residues. TCRdb re-called the 5' RACE reads with MiXCR, one entry per CDR3 protein. Of a few hundred thousand distinct CDR3 sequences detected, 8.5% to 10% appear once; the ten largest clones hold over 7%. V usage is TRBV5-6 and J usage is TRBJ2-1, with D perhaps assigned TRBD1 or TRBD2 (6 bases each). This TCR was recovered from a woman between 45 and 65 years old in good health. The sequencing sample was made of naive T cells sorted from blood. The CDR3 sequence: CASSFGGRADNEQFF. The CDR3 DNA sequence: TGTGCCAGCAGCTTCGGGGGCCGGGCGGACAATGAGCAGTTCTTC.